This T cell receptor beta chain came from a study of blood T cell repertoires in COVID-19. On the study more broadly: The analysed material was cDNA or gDNA that came from T cells, B-cell-depleted T cells, or PBMCs.

Source study methods: Amplification of reference gene primers was used by the study to estimate nucleated cell counts. The table came from immunoSEQ multiplex PCR; TCRdb's copy has only in-frame clones and leaves some out. V, J and clone size derive from that table, while D and trimming were established from the DNA sequence. Of 170,000 or so clones in the sample, roughly nine tenths were seen once. CDR1 and CDR2 from the germline V gene are SGHRS and YFSETQ. The CDR3 has 16 amino acids. V lost 3 bases, J lost 6 bases, and 12 bases stayed unmatched. Resolution of symptoms, clearance, or two negative PCRs was present in recovered Cohort 3 donors.

The chain employs TRBV5-1 and TRBJ2-1; 7 nucleotides align to TRBD2. Sequencing was performed on PBMCs or T cells enriched from blood (not recorded which). This TCR was recovered from a woman aged 45-60 years who had recovered from COVID-19. This chain's CDR3 is CASSSPAGTTSNEQFF. In DNA, the CDR3 is TGCGCCAGCAGCTCCCCCGCCGGGACTACATCCAATGAGCAGTTCTTC.